A selection of T cell receptor beta chains follows, all from one sample in a study of blood T cell repertoires in COVID-19. The assay was immunoSEQ multiplex PCR, and TCRdb's table has in-frame clones only and misses some. The sample shows roughly 220,000 clones, around 84% of them seen only once. The specimen sequenced was peripheral blood. The receptors derive from a man aged 25 to 40 with active or convalescent COVID-19. The CDR3 runs from the conserved cysteine through the conserved F or W. A D gene is named only where the DNA matches it firmly. Where a row states a size, it is once, few, many or the class of an expanded clone; other rows omit it.

V gene	J gene	clone size	D gene	CDR3 length	CDR3 protein	CDR3 DNA
TRBV12-3/TRBV12-4	TRBJ1-5	once	.	13	CASSFLGDQPQHF	TGTGCCAGCAGTTTCCTGGGAGATCAGCCCCAGCATTTT
TRBV29-1	TRBJ1-1	.	TRBD1	13	CSVQQGEGTEAFF	TGCAGCGTGCAACAGGGGGAGGGGACTGAAGCTTTCTTT
TRBV27	TRBJ2-4	.	.	13	CASSELAKNIQYF	TGTGCCAGCAGTGAGCTAGCCAAAAACATTCAGTACTTC
TRBV29-1	TRBJ1-1	.	.	11	CSVVGGSEAFF	TGCAGCGTTGTAGGGGGATCTGAAGCTTTCTTT
TRBV7-9	TRBJ1-1	.	.	13	CASSARDYGEAFF	TGTGCCAGCAGCGCGAGGGATTACGGCGAAGCTTTCTTT
TRBV7-2	TRBJ1-4	.	.	14	CASSLGTQGEKLFF	TGTGCCAGCAGCTTAGGAACTCAGGGGGAAAAACTGTTTTTT
TRBV4-1	TRBJ2-1	.	.	13	CASSQGGVDEQFF	TGCGCCAGCAGCCAAGGGGGGGTGGATGAGCAGTTCTTC
TRBV5-1	TRBJ1-1	.	TRBD1	15	CASTSPSTGDTEAFF	TGCGCCAGCACCTCCCCCTCGACAGGGGACACTGAAGCTTTCTTT
TRBV2	TRBJ2-1	few	.	13	CASSDGTPNEQFF	TGTGCCAGCAGTGATGGGACTCCAAATGAGCAGTTCTTC
TRBV11-3	TRBJ2-7	.	.	11	CASKGAGEQYF	TGTGCCAGCAAAGGGGCCGGCGAGCAGTACTTC
TRBV13	TRBJ2-1	.	.	14	CATGVGGGVNEQFF	TGTGCCACCGGGGTTGGCGGGGGCGTTAATGAGCAGTTCTTC
TRBV2	TRBJ1-6	.	.	14	CASSSQGRDSPLHF	TGTGCCAGCAGTTCACAGGGTAGAGATTCACCCCTCCACTTT
TRBV30	TRBJ2-3	.	TRBD2	17	CAWGGSGRALRGDTQYF	TGTGCCTGGGGGGGGAGCGGGAGGGCCTTAAGAGGAGATACGCAGTATTTT
TRBV30	TRBJ1-1	.	TRBD1	15	CAWRRTGGRGTEAFF	TGTGCCTGGAGACGGACAGGGGGCAGGGGGACTGAAGCTTTCTTT
TRBV2	TRBJ1-2	.	.	12	CASSESGYGYTF	TGTGCCAGCAGTGAAAGCGGGTACGGCTACACCTTC
TRBV6-2/TRBV6-3	TRBJ1-6	once	TRBD1	14	CASSGQVANSPLHF	TGTGCCAGCAGTGGACAGGTTGCTAATTCACCCCTCCACTTT
TRBV11-2	TRBJ2-1	.	TRBD2	15	CASSLAGSDYNEQFF	TGTGCCAGCAGCCTAGCGGGTTCCGATTACAATGAGCAGTTCTTC
TRBV3-1/TRBV3-2	TRBJ2-1	.	TRBD2	17	CASSQDPSRLAGDEQFF	TGTGCCAGCAGCCAAGATCCGTCGAGACTAGCGGGAGATGAGCAGTTCTTC
TRBV2	TRBJ1-4	.	TRBD1	16	CASSEAGPGGREKLFF	TGTGCCAGCAGTGAAGCGGGGCCAGGGGGCAGGGAAAAACTGTTTTTT
TRBV15	TRBJ1-2	.	.	13	CATSRGQSAGYTF	TGTGCCACCAGCAGAGGACAGAGTGCTGGCTACACCTTC
TRBV30	TRBJ2-3	.	.	13	CAWSVLITDTQYF	TGTGCCTGGAGTGTACTTATCACAGATACGCAGTATTTT
TRBV12-2	TRBJ2-1	few	.	14	CASRPGTSGYEQFF	TGTGCAAGTCGCCCCGGGACTAGCGGGTATGAGCAGTTCTTC
TRBV7-8	TRBJ1-1	.	TRBD1	13	CASSEDRGGEAFF	TGTGCCAGCAGCGAAGACAGGGGGGGTGAAGCTTTCTTT
TRBV19	TRBJ1-5	once	.	15	CASSIGGGGNQPQHF	TGTGCCAGTAGTATAGGTGGGGGGGGCAATCAGCCCCAGCATTTT
TRBV4-3	TRBJ2-7	.	TRBD2	15	CASSHWTSGIYEQYF	TGCGCCAGCAGCCACTGGACTAGCGGCATCTACGAGCAGTACTTC
TRBV6-5	TRBJ2-5	.	.	14	CASSYDGGGETQYF	TGTGCCAGCAGTTATGACGGAGGAGGAGAGACCCAGTACTTC
TRBV5-6	TRBJ2-2	.	.	14	CASSFLANTGELFF	TGTGCCAGCAGCTTTTTAGCAAACACCGGGGAGCTGTTTTTT
TRBV5-1	TRBJ2-3	.	TRBD1	15	CASSLEGGRTDTQYF	TGCGCCAGCAGCTTGGAAGGGGGCCGCACAGATACGCAGTATTTT
TRBV5-5	TRBJ2-1	once	TRBD2	14	CASSLRLALNEQFF	TGTGCCAGCAGCTTGAGACTAGCGTTAAATGAGCAGTTCTTC
TRBV7-6	TRBJ2-3	.	.	17	CASSSGVVSNSADTQYF	TGTGCCAGCAGCTCCGGGGTGGTGAGCAACTCGGCGGATACGCAGTATTTT
TRBV28	TRBJ2-7	few	.	15	CASSTLRGSSYEQYF	TGTGCCAGCAGTACCCTTCGGGGGAGCTCCTACGAGCAGTACTTC
TRBV19	TRBJ2-7	.	.	13	CASSIGGIYEQYF	TGTGCCAGTAGTATTGGGGGGATCTACGAGCAGTACTTC
TRBV7-2	TRBJ2-3	.	TRBD2	17	CASSLERLAASTDTQYF	TGTGCCAGCAGCTTAGAGCGACTAGCGGCTAGCACAGATACGCAGTATTTT
TRBV7-2	TRBJ1-2	many	TRBD1	15	CASSWRQGANYGYTF	TGTGCCAGCAGCTGGAGACAGGGGGCTAACTATGGCTACACCTTC
TRBV6-6	TRBJ2-5	.	.	14	CASSYPDIQETQYF	TGTGCCAGCAGTTACCCCGACATCCAAGAGACCCAGTACTTC
TRBV6-5	TRBJ1-1	.	TRBD1	13	CASSYSGQGAAFF	TGTGCCAGCAGTTACTCGGGACAGGGGGCAGCTTTCTTT
TRBV4-3	TRBJ2-5	.	TRBD2	16	CASSQELAGDQETQYF	TGCGCCAGCAGCCAAGAGCTAGCGGGGGACCAAGAGACCCAGTACTTC
TRBV5-4	TRBJ1-2	.	TRBD1	14	CASSWDRGFYGYTF	TGTGCCAGCAGCTGGGACAGGGGGTTCTATGGCTACACCTTC
TRBV3-1/TRBV3-2	TRBJ2-6	.	.	15	CASSNAGSGANVLTF	TGTGCCAGCAGCAACGCAGGGTCTGGGGCCAACGTCCTGACTTTC
TRBV7-9	TRBJ2-5	.	.	13	CASSLGPQETQYF	TGTGCCAGCAGCTTGGGCCCCCAAGAGACCCAGTACTTC
TRBV30	TRBJ1-6	.	.	17	CAWSNDQGRMGNSPLHF	TGTGCCTGGAGTAATGATCAGGGGCGGATGGGTAATTCACCCCTCCACTTT
TRBV6-5	TRBJ2-7	.	.	15	CASSYSVAPSYEQYF	TGTGCCAGCAGTTACTCGGTGGCACCCTCCTACGAGCAGTACTTC